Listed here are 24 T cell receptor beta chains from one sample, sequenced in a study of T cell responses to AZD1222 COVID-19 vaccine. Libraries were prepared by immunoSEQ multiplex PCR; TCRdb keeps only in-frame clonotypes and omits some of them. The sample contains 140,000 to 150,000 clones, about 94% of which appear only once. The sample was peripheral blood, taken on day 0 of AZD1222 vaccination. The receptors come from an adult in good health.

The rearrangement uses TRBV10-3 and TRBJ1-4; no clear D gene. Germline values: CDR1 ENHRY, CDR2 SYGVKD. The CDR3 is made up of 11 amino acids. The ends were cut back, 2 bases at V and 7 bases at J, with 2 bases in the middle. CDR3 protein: CAISEGEKLFF. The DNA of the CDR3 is TGTGCCATCAGTGAGGGTGAAAAACTGTTTTTT.

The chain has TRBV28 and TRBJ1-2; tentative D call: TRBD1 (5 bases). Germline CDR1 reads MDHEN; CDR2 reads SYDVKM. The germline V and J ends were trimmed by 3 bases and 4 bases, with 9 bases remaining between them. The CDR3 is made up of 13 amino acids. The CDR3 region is CASSFQGTYGYTF. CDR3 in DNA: TGTGCCAGCAGTTTCCAGGGCACCTATGGCTACACCTTC.

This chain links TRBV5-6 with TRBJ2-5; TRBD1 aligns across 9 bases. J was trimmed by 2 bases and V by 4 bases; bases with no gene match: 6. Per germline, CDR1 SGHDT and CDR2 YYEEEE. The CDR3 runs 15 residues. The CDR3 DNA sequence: TGTGCCAGCAGCGCGCCGGACAGGGGACAAGAGACCCAGTACTTC. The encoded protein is CASSAPDRGQETQYF.

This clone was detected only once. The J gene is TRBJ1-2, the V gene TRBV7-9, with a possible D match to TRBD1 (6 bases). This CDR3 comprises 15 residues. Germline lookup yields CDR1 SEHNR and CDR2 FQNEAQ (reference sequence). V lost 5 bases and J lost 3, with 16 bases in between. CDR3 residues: CASSPLGRGDYGYTF. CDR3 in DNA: TGTGCCAGCAGCCCCCTCGGGAGGGGGGACTATGGCTACACCTTC.

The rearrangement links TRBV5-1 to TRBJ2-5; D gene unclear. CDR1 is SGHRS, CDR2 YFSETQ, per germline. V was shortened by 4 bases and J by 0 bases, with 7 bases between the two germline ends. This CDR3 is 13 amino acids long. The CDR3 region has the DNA TGCGCCAGCAGCGCCGACAACCAAGAGACCCAGTACTTC. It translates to CASSADNQETQYF.

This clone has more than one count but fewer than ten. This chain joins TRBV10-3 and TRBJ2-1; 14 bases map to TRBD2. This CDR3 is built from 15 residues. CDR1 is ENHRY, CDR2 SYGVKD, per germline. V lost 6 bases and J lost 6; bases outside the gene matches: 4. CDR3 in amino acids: CAIRKTSGRGNEQFF. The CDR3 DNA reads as TGTGCCATCAGAAAGACTAGCGGGAGGGGCAATGAGCAGTTCTTC.

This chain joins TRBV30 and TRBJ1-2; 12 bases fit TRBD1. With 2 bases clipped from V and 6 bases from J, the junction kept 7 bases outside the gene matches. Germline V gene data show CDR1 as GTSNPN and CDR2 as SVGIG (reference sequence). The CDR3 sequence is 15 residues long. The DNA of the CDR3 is TGTGCCTGGAGTAACCGGGACAGGGGGCGGGATGGCTACACCTTC. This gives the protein CAWSNRDRGRDGYTF.

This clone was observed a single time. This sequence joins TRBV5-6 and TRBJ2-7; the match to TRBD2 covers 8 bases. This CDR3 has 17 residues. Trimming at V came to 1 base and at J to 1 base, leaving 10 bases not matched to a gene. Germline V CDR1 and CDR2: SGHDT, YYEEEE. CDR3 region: CASSLSRSGRWSYEQYF. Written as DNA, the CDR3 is TGTGCCAGCAGCTTGTCTAGGAGCGGGAGATGGTCCTACGAGCAGTACTTC.

CDR3 sequence reads: CASTVTRGNTIYF. DNA for the CDR3: TGTGCCAGCACCGTGACGCGTGGAAACACCATATATTTT. The chain is built from TRBV12-3 or TRBV12-4 and TRBJ1-3, with no clear D. CDR3 length: 13 amino acids. The V gene lost 7 bases and the J gene lost 3 bases, with 10 bases spanning the gap.

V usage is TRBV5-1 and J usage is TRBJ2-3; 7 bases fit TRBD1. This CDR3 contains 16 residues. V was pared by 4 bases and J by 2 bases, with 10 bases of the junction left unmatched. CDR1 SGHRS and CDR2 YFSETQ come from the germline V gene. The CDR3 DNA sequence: TGCGCCAGCAGCCCGGGACAGTTCCCTGACACAGATACGCAGTATTTT. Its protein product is CASSPGQFPDTDTQYF.

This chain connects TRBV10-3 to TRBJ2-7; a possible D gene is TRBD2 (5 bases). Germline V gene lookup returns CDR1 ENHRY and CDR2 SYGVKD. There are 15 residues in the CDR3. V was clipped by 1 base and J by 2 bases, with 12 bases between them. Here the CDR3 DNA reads TGTGCCATCAGTGAGTACGAGCGGACCACCTACGAGCAGTACTTC. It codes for CAISEYERTTYEQYF.

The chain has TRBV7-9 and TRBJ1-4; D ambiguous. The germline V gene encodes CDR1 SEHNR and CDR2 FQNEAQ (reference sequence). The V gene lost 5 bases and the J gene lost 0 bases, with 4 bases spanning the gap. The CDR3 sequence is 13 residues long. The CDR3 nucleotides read TGTGCCAGCAGCCGTGCAACTAATGAAAAACTGTTTTTT. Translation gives CASSRATNEKLFF.

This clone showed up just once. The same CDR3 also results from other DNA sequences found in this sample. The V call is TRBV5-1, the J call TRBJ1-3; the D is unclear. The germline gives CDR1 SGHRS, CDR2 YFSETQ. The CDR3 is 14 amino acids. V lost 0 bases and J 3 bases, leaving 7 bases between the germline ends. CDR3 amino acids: CASSLAGLGNTIYF. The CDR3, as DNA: TGCGCCAGCAGCTTGGCAGGTCTTGGAAACACCATATATTTT.

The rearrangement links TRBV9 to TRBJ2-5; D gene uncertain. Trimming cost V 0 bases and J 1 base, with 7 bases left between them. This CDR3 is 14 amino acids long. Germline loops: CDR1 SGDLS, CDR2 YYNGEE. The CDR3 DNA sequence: TGTGCCAGCAGCGTAGGAGTCGGCCAAGAGACCCAGTACTTC. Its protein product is CASSVGVGQETQYF.

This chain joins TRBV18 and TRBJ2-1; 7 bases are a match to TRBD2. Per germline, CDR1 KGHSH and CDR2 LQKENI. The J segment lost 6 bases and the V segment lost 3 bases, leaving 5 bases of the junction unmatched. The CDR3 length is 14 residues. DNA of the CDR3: TGTGCCAGCTCACCGGTGCGGGAGTCCAATGAGCAGTTCTTC. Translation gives CASSPVRESNEQFF.

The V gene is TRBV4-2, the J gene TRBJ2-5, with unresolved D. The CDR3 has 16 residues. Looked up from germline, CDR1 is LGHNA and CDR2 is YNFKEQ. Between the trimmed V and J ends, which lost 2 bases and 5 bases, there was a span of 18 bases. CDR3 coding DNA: TGTGCCAGCAGCCAATTTTCGTTACAGTCTGGGGAGACCCAGTACTTC. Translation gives CASSQFSLQSGETQYF.

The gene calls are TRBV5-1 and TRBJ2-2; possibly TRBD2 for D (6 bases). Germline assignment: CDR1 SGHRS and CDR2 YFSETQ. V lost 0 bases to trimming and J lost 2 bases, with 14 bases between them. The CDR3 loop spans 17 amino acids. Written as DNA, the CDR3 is TGCGCCAGCAGCTTGGATGTCGGGAGAGGAAACACCGGGGAGCTGTTTTTT. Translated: CASSLDVGRGNTGELFF.

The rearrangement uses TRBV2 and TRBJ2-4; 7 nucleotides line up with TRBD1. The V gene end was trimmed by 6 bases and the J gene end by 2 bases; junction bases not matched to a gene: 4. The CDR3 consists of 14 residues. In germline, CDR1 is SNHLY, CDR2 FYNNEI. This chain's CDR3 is CASSGDRTKNIQYF. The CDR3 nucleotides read TGTGCCAGCAGCGGGGACAGAACCAAAAACATTCAGTACTTC.

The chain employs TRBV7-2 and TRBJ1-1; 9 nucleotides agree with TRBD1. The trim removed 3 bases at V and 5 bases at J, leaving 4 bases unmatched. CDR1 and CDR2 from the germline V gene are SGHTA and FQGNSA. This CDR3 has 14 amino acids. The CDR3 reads CASSFDRGRTEAFF. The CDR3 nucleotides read TGTGCCAGCAGCTTTGACAGGGGGAGGACTGAAGCTTTCTTT.

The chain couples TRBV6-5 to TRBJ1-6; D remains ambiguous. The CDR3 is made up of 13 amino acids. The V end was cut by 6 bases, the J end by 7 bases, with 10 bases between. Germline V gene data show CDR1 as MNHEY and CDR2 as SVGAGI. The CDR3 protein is CASRGQRNSPLHF. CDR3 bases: TGTGCCAGCAGAGGTCAGAGGAATTCACCCCTCCACTTT.

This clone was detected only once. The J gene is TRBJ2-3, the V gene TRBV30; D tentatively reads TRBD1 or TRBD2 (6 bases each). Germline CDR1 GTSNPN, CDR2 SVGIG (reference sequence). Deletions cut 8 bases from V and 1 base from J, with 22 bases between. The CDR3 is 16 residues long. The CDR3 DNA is TGTGCCCGGGGGCGGGGACCCCCCGCCGGCACAGATACGCAGTATTTT. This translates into CARGRGPPAGTDTQYF.

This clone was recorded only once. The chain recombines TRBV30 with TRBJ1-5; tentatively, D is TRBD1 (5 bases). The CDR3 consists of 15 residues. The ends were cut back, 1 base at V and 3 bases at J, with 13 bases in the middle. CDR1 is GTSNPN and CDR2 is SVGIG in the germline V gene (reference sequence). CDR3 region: CAWSDIGRDNQPQHF. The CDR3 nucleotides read TGTGCCTGGAGTGATATAGGCAGGGACAATCAGCCCCAGCATTTT.

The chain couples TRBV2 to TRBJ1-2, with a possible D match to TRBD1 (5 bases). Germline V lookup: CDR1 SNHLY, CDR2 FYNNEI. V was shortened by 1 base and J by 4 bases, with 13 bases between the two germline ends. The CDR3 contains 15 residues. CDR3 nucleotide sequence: TGTGCCAGCAGTGAAGAAGGACACCGAATCTATGGCTACACCTTC. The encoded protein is CASSEEGHRIYGYTF.

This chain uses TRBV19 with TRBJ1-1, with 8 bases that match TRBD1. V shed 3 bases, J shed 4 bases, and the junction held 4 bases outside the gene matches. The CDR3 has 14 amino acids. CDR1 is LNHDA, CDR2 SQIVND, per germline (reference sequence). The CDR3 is CASSMSGGFTEAFF. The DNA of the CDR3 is TGTGCCAGTAGTATGTCAGGGGGCTTCACTGAAGCTTTCTTT.